The rows below give T cell receptor beta chains drawn from one sample of a study of cytomegalovirus exposure and HLA in healthy donors. This table comes from immunoSEQ multiplex PCR, and its TCRdb copy is limited to in-frame clones, with some not included. Recorded for this sample: around 100,000 clones. The sequencing input was PBMCs. The receptors derive from a man aged 35-49 years in good health and CMV-seronegative. Both conserved end residues are part of each CDR3. The order of the fields is V gene, D gene, clone size, J gene, CDR3 DNA, CDR3 protein. D genes are given only for firm matches. Clone size is given for some rows only: seen once, a few or many times, or a class if the clone is expanded.

v_call: TRBV28
d_call: TRBD1
clone_size: -
j_call: TRBJ1-4
cdr3_nt: TGTGCCAGCAGTTTATGGGGACAGGGTTCGGAAAAACTGTTTTTT
cdr3_aa: CASSLWGQGSEKLFF

v_call: TRBV2
d_call: TRBD1
clone_size: -
j_call: TRBJ2-2
cdr3_nt: TGTGCCAGCAGTGGAGGGGGACAGGCGAACACCGGGGAGCTGTTTTTT
cdr3_aa: CASSGGGQANTGELFF

v_call: TRBV27
d_call: -
clone_size: -
j_call: TRBJ1-2
cdr3_nt: TGTGCCAGCAGTTTCTCGTCGGCAGGGCGTCTCACATATGGCTACACCTTC
cdr3_aa: CASSFSSAGRLTYGYTF

v_call: TRBV28
d_call: -
clone_size: -
j_call: TRBJ1-1
cdr3_nt: TGTGCCAGCAGCGGAGGTTTTGTGGACACTGAAGCTTTCTTT
cdr3_aa: CASSGGFVDTEAFF

v_call: TRBV27
d_call: -
clone_size: -
j_call: TRBJ1-1
cdr3_nt: TGTGCCAGCAGAGTGCGCGGGGGCACTGAAGCTTTCTTT
cdr3_aa: CASRVRGGTEAFF

v_call: TRBV7-7
d_call: TRBD1
clone_size: -
j_call: TRBJ2-7
cdr3_nt: TGTGCCAGCAGCGTACGGGGACAGGGGAATTACGAGCAGTACTTC
cdr3_aa: CASSVRGQGNYEQYF

v_call: TRBV28
d_call: TRBD1
clone_size: -
j_call: TRBJ1-1
cdr3_nt: TGTGCCAGCAGTCCTCCCGACAGGGGGGCCACTGAAGCTTTCTTT
cdr3_aa: CASSPPDRGATEAFF

v_call: TRBV5-6
d_call: -
clone_size: -
j_call: TRBJ1-2
cdr3_nt: TGTGCCAGCAGCTTGGGGTGGGGGCACGACTATGGCTACACCTTC
cdr3_aa: CASSLGWGHDYGYTF

v_call: TRBV7-9
d_call: TRBD2
clone_size: -
j_call: TRBJ2-5
cdr3_nt: TGTGCCAGCAGGGGACTAGCGGGAGAGACCCAGTACTTC
cdr3_aa: CASRGLAGETQYF

v_call: TRBV30
d_call: TRBD2
clone_size: -
j_call: TRBJ2-7
cdr3_nt: TGTGCCTGGAGTGAAGGAGGGGGACTAGCACTAAACTTC
cdr3_aa: CAWSEGGGLALNF

v_call: TRBV7-6
d_call: -
clone_size: -
j_call: TRBJ1-3
cdr3_nt: TGTGCCAGCAGCGGGCAGGGCTCTGGAAACACCATATATTTT
cdr3_aa: CASSGQGSGNTIYF

v_call: TRBV5-6
d_call: -
clone_size: -
j_call: TRBJ1-6
cdr3_nt: TGTGCCAGCACCTCCCTAGGGGGGGATTCACCCCTCCACTTT
cdr3_aa: CASTSLGGDSPLHF

v_call: TRBV10-3
d_call: -
clone_size: -
j_call: TRBJ2-3
cdr3_nt: TGTGCCATCAGTCAGGAAGCGGACACAGATACGCAGTATTTT
cdr3_aa: CAISQEADTDTQYF

v_call: TRBV18
d_call: -
clone_size: -
j_call: TRBJ2-7
cdr3_nt: TGTGCCAGCTCACCAAAGGGGTCCCTCCCCATACTCTCCTACGAGCAGTACTTC
cdr3_aa: CASSPKGSLPILSYEQYF

v_call: TRBV30
d_call: -
clone_size: -
j_call: TRBJ1-2
cdr3_nt: TGTGCCTGGAGTGTGTGGAGCAGTCCACTTAACTATGGCTACACCTTC
cdr3_aa: CAWSVWSSPLNYGYTF

v_call: TRBV6-6
d_call: TRBD1
clone_size: -
j_call: TRBJ2-7
cdr3_nt: TGTGCCAGCATAAAAGGGCGGGACAGGGGGTCCTACGAGCAGTACTTC
cdr3_aa: CASIKGRDRGSYEQYF

v_call: TRBV19
d_call: -
clone_size: -
j_call: TRBJ2-1
cdr3_nt: TGTGCCAGTAGTAAAAAGGCAGGCCGCGTGGTTGGTTCCTACAATGAGCAGTTCTTC
cdr3_aa: CASSKKAGRVVGSYNEQFF

v_call: TRBV4-3
d_call: TRBD1
clone_size: -
j_call: TRBJ1-2
cdr3_nt: TGCGCCAGCAGCCAAGTGGACAGGGGAGGTGGCTACACCTTC
cdr3_aa: CASSQVDRGGGYTF

v_call: TRBV9
d_call: TRBD2
clone_size: -
j_call: TRBJ2-2
cdr3_nt: TGTGCCAGCAGCGTAGGCGGGAGGATCGCCACCGGGGAGCTGTTTTTT
cdr3_aa: CASSVGGRIATGELFF

v_call: TRBV7-9
d_call: -
clone_size: -
j_call: TRBJ2-7
cdr3_nt: TGTGCCAGCGGCTTATCCCGACAGACTCAGTCCTACGAGCAGTACTTC
cdr3_aa: CASGLSRQTQSYEQYF

v_call: TRBV7-6
d_call: TRBD2
clone_size: -
j_call: TRBJ2-1
cdr3_nt: TGTGCCAGCAGCTTGATTAGCGGGACTTACAATGAGCAGTTCTTC
cdr3_aa: CASSLISGTYNEQFF

v_call: TRBV7-8
d_call: -
clone_size: -
j_call: TRBJ1-4
cdr3_nt: TGTGCCAGCAGCTTAGTCTCCGCAACTAATGAAAAACTGTTTTTT
cdr3_aa: CASSLVSATNEKLFF

v_call: TRBV5-8
d_call: -
clone_size: -
j_call: TRBJ1-1
cdr3_nt: TGTGCCAGCAGCTTGGGGACGGGATCCACTGAAGCTTTCTTT
cdr3_aa: CASSLGTGSTEAFF

v_call: TRBV2
d_call: -
clone_size: -
j_call: TRBJ2-7
cdr3_nt: TGTGCCAGCACGTCCGGGACAATCACCTACGAGCAGTACTTC
cdr3_aa: CASTSGTITYEQYF

v_call: TRBV28
d_call: TRBD1
clone_size: -
j_call: TRBJ2-3
cdr3_nt: TGTGCCAGCAGTTCGACAGGGTTCCAAGCAGATACGCAGTATTTT
cdr3_aa: CASSSTGFQADTQYF

v_call: TRBV5-1
d_call: TRBD1
clone_size: -
j_call: TRBJ2-7
cdr3_nt: TGCGCCAGCAAAGAACAGGGGGCGTCCAACGAGCAGTACTTC
cdr3_aa: CASKEQGASNEQYF

v_call: TRBV9
d_call: -
clone_size: -
j_call: TRBJ1-6
cdr3_nt: TGTGCCAGCAGCGTAGAAGGGGTAGGTTCACCCCTCCACTTT
cdr3_aa: CASSVEGVGSPLHF

v_call: TRBV10-3
d_call: TRBD1
clone_size: -
j_call: TRBJ1-1
cdr3_nt: TGTGCCATCAGCGATGACAGGGGGGGGAACACTGAAGCTTTCTTT
cdr3_aa: CAISDDRGGNTEAFF

v_call: TRBV6-1
d_call: -
clone_size: -
j_call: TRBJ1-5
cdr3_nt: TGTGCCAGCAGTGAGGGGGGGAATGATCAGCCCCAGCATTTT
cdr3_aa: CASSEGGNDQPQHF

v_call: TRBV7-9
d_call: TRBD2
clone_size: -
j_call: TRBJ2-7
cdr3_nt: TGTGCCAGCAGCATACTGACTAGCGGGGTAAACGAGCAGTACTTC
cdr3_aa: CASSILTSGVNEQYF

v_call: TRBV11-2
d_call: -
clone_size: -
j_call: TRBJ2-7
cdr3_nt: TGTGCCAGCAGCTTAGTCCAGGCTTCGGAGCAGTACTTC
cdr3_aa: CASSLVQASEQYF

v_call: TRBV7-9
d_call: TRBD2
clone_size: -
j_call: TRBJ2-1
cdr3_nt: TGTGCCAGCAGCTTTCGGGAGGGCCTGAATGAGCAGTTCTTC
cdr3_aa: CASSFREGLNEQFF

v_call: TRBV19
d_call: TRBD1
clone_size: -
j_call: TRBJ2-7
cdr3_nt: TGTGCCAGTAGTATAGTCCACGGAAGGACAGGGTCTTACGAGCAGTACTTC
cdr3_aa: CASSIVHGRTGSYEQYF

v_call: TRBV7-9
d_call: -
clone_size: -
j_call: TRBJ2-5
cdr3_nt: TGTGCCAGCACCCTGTACCAAGAGACCCAGTACTTC
cdr3_aa: CASTLYQETQYF

v_call: TRBV5-4
d_call: TRBD1
clone_size: -
j_call: TRBJ2-5
cdr3_nt: TGTGCCAGCAGCTTGGGCAGGGGGCCAACCCGAACGGAGACCCAGTACTTC
cdr3_aa: CASSLGRGPTRTETQYF

v_call: TRBV5-1
d_call: -
clone_size: -
j_call: TRBJ2-7
cdr3_nt: TGCGCCAGCAGCGCAGGACAACTCTACGAGCAGTACTTC
cdr3_aa: CASSAGQLYEQYF

v_call: TRBV7-6
d_call: TRBD1
clone_size: -
j_call: TRBJ1-5
cdr3_nt: TGTGCCAGCAGCCGATCATCAGGGGGCCGAGATCAGCCCCAGCATTTT
cdr3_aa: CASSRSSGGRDQPQHF

v_call: TRBV4-3
d_call: -
clone_size: medium-sized
j_call: TRBJ1-5
cdr3_nt: TGCGCCAGCAGCCTTCATGAGGGATCGGGCCAGCCCCAGCATTTT
cdr3_aa: CASSLHEGSGQPQHF

v_call: TRBV5-1
d_call: TRBD1
clone_size: -
j_call: TRBJ1-1
cdr3_nt: TGCGCCAGCAGCTCTGGACAGGGAGGTACTGAAGCTTTCTTT
cdr3_aa: CASSSGQGGTEAFF

v_call: TRBV28
d_call: -
clone_size: -
j_call: TRBJ2-2
cdr3_nt: TGTGCCAACCAGGGGGGGAACACCGGGGAGCTGTTTTTT
cdr3_aa: CANQGGNTGELFF

v_call: TRBV11-2
d_call: -
clone_size: -
j_call: TRBJ2-6
cdr3_nt: TGTGCCAGCAGCTTACAGGGGTGGGGCTCTGGGGCCAACGTCCTGACTTTC
cdr3_aa: CASSLQGWGSGANVLTF

v_call: TRBV20-1
d_call: -
clone_size: -
j_call: TRBJ1-1
cdr3_nt: TGCAGTGTCGCACGTCGGGCTTTCTTT
cdr3_aa: CSVARRAFF

v_call: TRBV2
d_call: TRBD1
clone_size: -
j_call: TRBJ2-1
cdr3_nt: TGTGCCAGCAGTGTCAACAGGGGCAATGAGCAGTTCTTC
cdr3_aa: CASSVNRGNEQFF

v_call: TRBV15
d_call: -
clone_size: -
j_call: TRBJ2-1
cdr3_nt: TGTGCCACCGACCGGGACACTTATAATGAGCAGTTCTTC
cdr3_aa: CATDRDTYNEQFF

v_call: TRBV4-1
d_call: -
clone_size: -
j_call: TRBJ2-1
cdr3_nt: TGCGCCAGCAGCCAAGGGGTAGGGGCCGGTTATGAGCAGTTCTTC
cdr3_aa: CASSQGVGAGYEQFF

v_call: TRBV6-1
d_call: TRBD1
clone_size: -
j_call: TRBJ2-1
cdr3_nt: TGTGCCAGCAGTGGGATCAGGACAGGGGCGATCAATGAGCAGTTCTTC
cdr3_aa: CASSGIRTGAINEQFF

v_call: TRBV19
d_call: -
clone_size: -
j_call: TRBJ1-5
cdr3_nt: TGTGCCAGTAGTTTCGGACAAGAATGGGGCATTAGCAATCAGCCCCAGCATTTT
cdr3_aa: CASSFGQEWGISNQPQHF

v_call: TRBV2
d_call: TRBD1
clone_size: -
j_call: TRBJ2-1
cdr3_nt: TGTGCCAGCAGCCCGGGACAGCATATCAATGAGCAGTTCTTC
cdr3_aa: CASSPGQHINEQFF

v_call: TRBV6-1
d_call: -
clone_size: -
j_call: TRBJ1-4
cdr3_nt: TGTGCCAGCAGTGTCCAGTATTCTAATGAAAAACTGTTTTTT
cdr3_aa: CASSVQYSNEKLFF

v_call: TRBV9
d_call: -
clone_size: -
j_call: TRBJ1-2
cdr3_nt: TGTGCCAGCAGCGCGGGTGGTGGCAGGGGCGACGGCTACACCTTC
cdr3_aa: CASSAGGGRGDGYTF

v_call: TRBV6-5
d_call: TRBD1
clone_size: -
j_call: TRBJ1-6
cdr3_nt: TGTGCCAGCAGTTCTAGGGACAGAAATTCACCCCTCCACTTT
cdr3_aa: CASSSRDRNSPLHF

v_call: TRBV29-1
d_call: -
clone_size: -
j_call: TRBJ2-2
cdr3_nt: TGCAGCGGCGGCACCGGGGAGCTGTTTTTT
cdr3_aa: CSGGTGELFF

v_call: TRBV7-9
d_call: -
clone_size: -
j_call: TRBJ1-4
cdr3_nt: TGTGCCAGCAGCGAGCAGGGGCCGGATTCTGGGAAACTGTTTTTT
cdr3_aa: CASSEQGPDSGKLFF

v_call: TRBV27
d_call: TRBD1
clone_size: -
j_call: TRBJ2-7
cdr3_nt: TGTGCCAGCAGTCCCCGGACAGGCCTACGTGAGCAGTACTTC
cdr3_aa: CASSPRTGLREQYF

v_call: TRBV5-6
d_call: -
clone_size: -
j_call: TRBJ1-2
cdr3_nt: TGTGCCAGCTCCGGGGTTCGGGCGAACTATGGCTACACCTTC
cdr3_aa: CASSGVRANYGYTF

v_call: TRBV4-1
d_call: TRBD1
clone_size: -
j_call: TRBJ2-4
cdr3_nt: TGCGCCAGCAGCCACTCGGGGACAGGGAAAAACATTCAGTACTTC
cdr3_aa: CASSHSGTGKNIQYF

v_call: TRBV27
d_call: TRBD1
clone_size: -
j_call: TRBJ2-7
cdr3_nt: TGTGCCAGCAGTCCTGGACAGGGTTGGAGCTCCTACGAGCAGTACTTC
cdr3_aa: CASSPGQGWSSYEQYF